Below, one TCR beta chain is given with its context. The data were taken from a study of control samples from healthy donors and cancer patients. The germline CDR1 and CDR2 sequences are MRHNA and SNTAGT. This CDR3 has 14 residues. V shed 2 bases and J shed 8 bases, with 14 bases lying between them. Using immunoSEQ multiplex PCR, the repertoire was profiled, and TCRdb retains in-frame clones only, with some absent. This table holds about 410,000 clones, 90% found once. This clonotype was sampled from a man aged 40-50 years with head and neck cancer. Sample: PBMCs. The genes are TRBV6-4 and TRBJ2-3, with D maybe TRBD1 (5 bases). CDR3 sequence: CASSDTFTGATQYF. The CDR3 DNA reads TGTGCCAGCAGTGACACTTTTACTGGGGCTACGCAGTATTTT.